This is a list of T cell receptor beta chains from one sample in a study of T cell responses to AZD1222 COVID-19 vaccine. Sequenced by immunoSEQ multiplex PCR; TCRdb stores in-frame clones only, minus some. The sample shows 95,000 to 150,000 clones, 85% to 90% of them seen only once. The sample was peripheral blood, taken 28 days after the second AZD1222 dose. Receptors were obtained from an adult who received the AZD1222 COVID-19 vaccine. Both conserved end residues are part of each CDR3. The order of the fields is V gene, D gene, CDR3 length, clone size, J gene, CDR3 DNA, CDR3 protein. A D gene is named only where the DNA matches it firmly. Size is stated for part of the rows, as once, few or many counts, or as a class when the clone is expanded.

V: TRBV15
D: -
length: 14
size: few
J: TRBJ1-5
DNA: TGTGCCACCAGCAGAGATTATAGTAATCAGCCCCAGCATTTT
CDR3: CATSRDYSNQPQHF

V: TRBV9
D: -
length: 15
size: -
J: TRBJ1-3
DNA: TGTGCCAGCAGCGTAGACACGAGCTCTGGAAACACCATATATTTT
CDR3: CASSVDTSSGNTIYF

V: TRBV7-9
D: -
length: 14
size: -
J: TRBJ1-3
DNA: TGTGCCAGCAGCCCGGGATTCTCTGGAAACACCATATATTTT
CDR3: CASSPGFSGNTIYF

V: TRBV18
D: TRBD1
length: 16
size: -
J: TRBJ1-3
DNA: TGTGCCAGCTCAGCTCAGGGGGCGGACTCTGGAAACACCATATATTTT
CDR3: CASSAQGADSGNTIYF

V: TRBV4-3
D: TRBD1
length: 16
size: -
J: TRBJ1-3
DNA: TGCGCCAGCAGCCGCTCCGGGACAGGCCGGGGAAACACCATATATTTT
CDR3: CASSRSGTGRGNTIYF

V: TRBV9
D: -
length: 13
size: -
J: TRBJ2-5
DNA: TGTGCCAGCAGCGTAGGGGGCGCGGAGACCCAGTACTTC
CDR3: CASSVGGAETQYF

V: TRBV7-2
D: TRBD1
length: 15
size: once
J: TRBJ2-4
DNA: TGTGCCAGCAGCTCGGGACAGCTAGCCAAAAACATTCAGTACTTC
CDR3: CASSSGQLAKNIQYF

V: TRBV7-8
D: -
length: 14
size: -
J: TRBJ2-3
DNA: TGTGCCAGCAGCTTAGCGGGGTCTGGGGATACGCAGTATTTT
CDR3: CASSLAGSGDTQYF

V: TRBV29-1
D: TRBD1
length: 13
size: -
J: TRBJ2-1
DNA: TGCAGCGTTGCGAGGGACAGGGGGAATGAGCAGTTCTTC
CDR3: CSVARDRGNEQFF

V: TRBV27
D: -
length: 13
size: -
J: TRBJ1-6
DNA: TGTGCCAGCAGTACTGTTTGGGATTCACCCCTCCACTTT
CDR3: CASSTVWDSPLHF

V: TRBV29-1
D: TRBD1
length: 14
size: once
J: TRBJ1-2
DNA: TGCAGCGTTGAAGGGACAGGGGCCTTCTATGGCTACACCTTC
CDR3: CSVEGTGAFYGYTF

V: TRBV11-3
D: -
length: 16
size: -
J: TRBJ1-4
DNA: TGTGCCAGCAGCTTAAAATTGGGAGTCTCTAATGAAAAACTGTTTTTT
CDR3: CASSLKLGVSNEKLFF

V: TRBV6-5
D: TRBD1
length: 15
size: -
J: TRBJ2-7
DNA: TGTGCCAGCAGCCCCGAGGGACAGGGATCCTACGAGCAGTACTTC
CDR3: CASSPEGQGSYEQYF

V: TRBV30
D: -
length: 15
size: -
J: TRBJ1-6
DNA: TGTGCCTGGAGTAATTTGGGGCAGGGCATGACACCCCTCCACTTT
CDR3: CAWSNLGQGMTPLHF

V: TRBV30
D: TRBD1
length: 17
size: -
J: TRBJ1-5
DNA: TGTGCCTGGAGTGGCCGCGATGAGGGGGCCTTGAATCAGCCCCAGCATTTT
CDR3: CAWSGRDEGALNQPQHF

V: TRBV18
D: -
length: 13
size: once
J: TRBJ1-4
DNA: TGTGCCAGCTCACTGAAGGGGAACGAAAAACTGTTTTTT
CDR3: CASSLKGNEKLFF

V: TRBV19
D: TRBD1
length: 14
size: -
J: TRBJ1-2
DNA: TGTGCCAGTAGTCTGGACAGGAACCTCTATGGCTACACCTTC
CDR3: CASSLDRNLYGYTF

V: TRBV7-9
D: -
length: 13
size: -
J: TRBJ1-1
DNA: TGTGCCAGCAGCTTAGCGGCGGGTATTGAAGCTTTCTTT
CDR3: CASSLAAGIEAFF

V: TRBV7-9
D: -
length: 15
size: -
J: TRBJ1-3
DNA: TGTGCCAGCACCTTCGGGGGGCCCCCTGGAAACACCATATATTTT
CDR3: CASTFGGPPGNTIYF

V: TRBV5-1
D: -
length: 15
size: -
J: TRBJ2-5
DNA: TGCGCCAGCAGTTCGACACACGGGGCTCAAGAGACCCAGTACTTC
CDR3: CASSSTHGAQETQYF

V: TRBV18
D: -
length: 12
size: -
J: TRBJ2-3
DNA: TGTGCCAGCACAGGACCGACAGATACGCAGTATTTT
CDR3: CASTGPTDTQYF

V: TRBV6-5
D: -
length: 16
size: -
J: TRBJ2-7
DNA: TGTGCCAGCAGTTACTCATCGAGTGGCCTTGGCTACGAGCAGTACTTC
CDR3: CASSYSSSGLGYEQYF

V: TRBV3-1/TRBV3-2
D: TRBD1
length: 16
size: -
J: TRBJ1-3
DNA: TGTGCCAGCAGCCAACCGGACAGGGGGCCTGGAAACACCATATATTTT
CDR3: CASSQPDRGPGNTIYF

V: TRBV6-5
D: -
length: 15
size: -
J: TRBJ2-7
DNA: TGTGCCAGCAGTTTAACCGAGACGGGCTCTAACGAGCAGTACTTC
CDR3: CASSLTETGSNEQYF

V: TRBV7-2
D: -
length: 14
size: -
J: TRBJ1-3
DNA: TGTGCCAGCAGCCAAGACAGTCGCGCCCGGGCCATATATTTT
CDR3: CASSQDSRARAIYF

V: TRBV30
D: -
length: 14
size: -
J: TRBJ1-1
DNA: TGTGCCTGGAGGGAAGAACTCTCTCCCGCCGAAGCTTTCTTT
CDR3: CAWREELSPAEAFF

V: TRBV13
D: TRBD2
length: 15
size: -
J: TRBJ2-5
DNA: TGTGCCAGCAGCTATAGCGGGGGGCAGCAAGAGACCCAGTACTTC
CDR3: CASSYSGGQQETQYF

V: TRBV29-1
D: TRBD2
length: 13
size: -
J: TRBJ2-7
DNA: TGCAGCGTTGATACTAGCGGGGGTTACGAGCAGTACTTC
CDR3: CSVDTSGGYEQYF

V: TRBV11-3
D: -
length: 14
size: -
J: TRBJ1-1
DNA: TGTGCCAGCAGCTTAGATTTCAAGACAGAAGAAGCTTTCTTT
CDR3: CASSLDFKTEEAFF

V: TRBV6-2/TRBV6-3
D: -
length: 11
size: -
J: TRBJ2-7
DNA: TGTGCCAGCAGTTCGCCCTACGAGCAGTACTTC
CDR3: CASSSPYEQYF

V: TRBV5-1
D: TRBD1
length: 16
size: few
J: TRBJ2-1
DNA: TGCGCCAGCAGCAGGTACGGGACAGGGGCTGGCAATGAGCAGTTCTTC
CDR3: CASSRYGTGAGNEQFF

V: TRBV19
D: -
length: 14
size: -
J: TRBJ1-5
DNA: TGTGCCAGTAGTTGGCAGGGTCCCAATCAGCCCCAGCATTTT
CDR3: CASSWQGPNQPQHF

V: TRBV6-5
D: -
length: 14
size: -
J: TRBJ1-2
DNA: TGTGCCAGCACTAGGAAGGATTCCGTCTATGGCTACACCTTC
CDR3: CASTRKDSVYGYTF

V: TRBV28
D: TRBD1
length: 13
size: -
J: TRBJ1-2
DNA: TGTGCCAGCAGAAGTGGGACAGTCTATGGCTACACCTTC
CDR3: CASRSGTVYGYTF

V: TRBV27
D: -
length: 15
size: -
J: TRBJ2-6
DNA: TGTGCCAGCAGAAGGACCAGCTCTGGGGCCAACGTCCTGACTTTC
CDR3: CASRRTSSGANVLTF

V: TRBV3-1/TRBV3-2
D: -
length: 13
size: once
J: TRBJ1-2
DNA: TGTGCCAGCAGCCTTTTGCGGGGGAATGGCTACACCTTC
CDR3: CASSLLRGNGYTF